The sequence of this T cell receptor beta chain was determined in a study of control samples from healthy donors and cancer patients. Using immunoSEQ multiplex PCR, the repertoire was profiled, and TCRdb retains in-frame clones only, with some absent. The data show around 130,000 clones, 87% seen once. The sequencing input was blood. This TCR derives from a man aged 25 to 40 in good health.

The CDR3 is CSVEDNSYEQYF. For the CDR3, the DNA is TGCAGCGTTGAAGATAACTCCTACGAGCAGTACTTC. This sequence joins TRBV29-1 and TRBJ2-7; no definite D call. There are 12 residues in the CDR3. Trimming removed 0 bases at V and 0 bases at J, with 3 bases between. Germline V gene sequence: CDR1 SQVTM, CDR2 ANQGSEA.